This T cell receptor beta chain was found in a study of cytomegalovirus exposure and HLA in healthy donors. Regarding the study as a whole: Approximately 18,000 TCR beta sequences were associated with HLA alleles at 0.05 false discovery rate in a later analysis. Immune exposure information comprised only CMV serostatus.

Though probably carrying unrecorded immune exposures, donors were nominally healthy at sampling. The PCR made use of 60 Vbeta and 13 Jbeta primers. Sequencing was performed with immunoSEQ multiplex PCR; in TCRdb, only in-frame clones are kept and a portion is missing. The sample consists of roughly 160,000 clones, approximately 82% of them appearing once. Notes on this clone: The target antigen is unknown.

The V segment lost 0 bases and the J segment 6 bases; nucleotides outside the gene matches: 3. Per germline, CDR1 MNHEY and CDR2 SVGAGI. The CDR3 length is 14 residues. This rearrangement joins TRBV6-5 to TRBJ2-3; 7 bases are a match to TRBD2. Source material: PBMCs. This receptor was identified in a male donor in good health and CMV-seropositive. CDR3 DNA sequence: TGTGCCAGCAGTTACTCCGGGAGGACGGATACGCAGTATTTT. It specifies CASSYSGRTDTQYF.